A selection of T cell receptor beta chains follows, all from one sample in a study of T cell changes during pregnancy in multiple sclerosis. Profiled with immunoSEQ multiplex PCR; TCRdb holds only in-frame clones, not every one. The sample carries some 30,000 clones, 90% recorded once. The specimen comprised CD4+ T cells from peripheral blood mononuclear cells, sampled in the third trimester of pregnancy. These receptor sequences come from a female donor in good health, enrolled as a control in a pregnancy study. The CDR3 runs from the conserved cysteine through the conserved F or W. Fields, in order: CDR3 protein, J gene, V gene.

CDR3aa: CASSEAVQQGEQYF; j_gene: TRBJ2-7; v_gene: TRBV6-1
CDR3aa: CASSEGTGVNYGYTF; j_gene: TRBJ1-2; v_gene: TRBV2
CDR3aa: CASSRTSGVGNEQFF; j_gene: TRBJ2-1; v_gene: TRBV19
CDR3aa: CASSVGGSDQPQHF; j_gene: TRBJ1-5; v_gene: TRBV9
CDR3aa: CASSSGSTTTNEKLFF; j_gene: TRBJ1-4; v_gene: TRBV5-4
CDR3aa: CASSPTQGAGELFF; j_gene: TRBJ2-2; v_gene: TRBV27
CDR3aa: CASSESRTGDTQYF; j_gene: TRBJ2-3; v_gene: TRBV10-1
CDR3aa: CASSWGDSNYGYTF; j_gene: TRBJ1-2; v_gene: TRBV7-9
CDR3aa: CASSTWTGGGTEAFF; j_gene: TRBJ1-1; v_gene: TRBV7-9
CDR3aa: CASSYRATNEKLFF; j_gene: TRBJ1-4; v_gene: TRBV6-6
CDR3aa: CAISPGVGQPQHF; j_gene: TRBJ1-5; v_gene: TRBV10-3
CDR3aa: CASGLSGVAGNTIYF; j_gene: TRBJ1-3; v_gene: TRBV12-5
CDR3aa: CASMDTSGNTIYF; j_gene: TRBJ1-3; v_gene: TRBV6-6
CDR3aa: CASSPGLHTDTQYF; j_gene: TRBJ2-3; v_gene: TRBV7-9
CDR3aa: CASSTSGSAAEQYF; j_gene: TRBJ2-7; v_gene: TRBV6-1
CDR3aa: CASSTAGLPRTGELFF; j_gene: TRBJ2-2; v_gene: TRBV7-9
CDR3aa: CASSLGGQGSYEQYF; j_gene: TRBJ2-7; v_gene: TRBV5-6
CDR3aa: CASSLGGFSGRTDTQYF; j_gene: TRBJ2-3; v_gene: TRBV5-1
CDR3aa: CASSLVGRASAQQETQYF; j_gene: TRBJ2-5; v_gene: TRBV7-9
CDR3aa: CASSLLRGGVDEQFF; j_gene: TRBJ2-1; v_gene: TRBV5-4
CDR3aa: CASSQESQGPNTEAFF; j_gene: TRBJ1-1; v_gene: TRBV4-3
CDR3aa: CAVTRGLGLNTDTQYF; j_gene: TRBJ2-3; v_gene: TRBV10-3
CDR3aa: CASSQVRTGRETQYF; j_gene: TRBJ2-5; v_gene: TRBV14